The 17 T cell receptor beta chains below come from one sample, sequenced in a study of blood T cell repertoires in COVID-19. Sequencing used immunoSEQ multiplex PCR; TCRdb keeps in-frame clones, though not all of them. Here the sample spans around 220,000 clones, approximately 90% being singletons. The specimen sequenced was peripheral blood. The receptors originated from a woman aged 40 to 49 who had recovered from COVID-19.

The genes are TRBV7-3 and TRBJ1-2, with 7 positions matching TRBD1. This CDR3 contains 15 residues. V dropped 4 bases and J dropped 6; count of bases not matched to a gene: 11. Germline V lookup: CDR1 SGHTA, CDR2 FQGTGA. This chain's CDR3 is CASSSYPGQVDGYTF. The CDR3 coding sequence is TGTGCCAGCAGCTCCTACCCAGGACAGGTCGATGGCTACACCTTC.

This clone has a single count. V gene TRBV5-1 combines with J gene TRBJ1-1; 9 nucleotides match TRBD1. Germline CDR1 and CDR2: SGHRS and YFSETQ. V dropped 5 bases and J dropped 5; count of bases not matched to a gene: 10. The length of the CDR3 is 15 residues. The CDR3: CASRLTGGVRTEAFF. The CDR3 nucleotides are TGCGCCAGCAGGCTTACAGGGGGCGTACGGACTGAAGCTTTCTTT.

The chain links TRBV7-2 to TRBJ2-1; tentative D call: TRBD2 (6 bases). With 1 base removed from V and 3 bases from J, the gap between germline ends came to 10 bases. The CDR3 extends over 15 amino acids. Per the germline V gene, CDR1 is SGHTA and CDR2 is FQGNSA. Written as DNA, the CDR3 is TGTGCCAGCAGCTTAGGACTGGGGGGCTACAATGAGCAGTTCTTC. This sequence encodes CASSLGLGGYNEQFF.

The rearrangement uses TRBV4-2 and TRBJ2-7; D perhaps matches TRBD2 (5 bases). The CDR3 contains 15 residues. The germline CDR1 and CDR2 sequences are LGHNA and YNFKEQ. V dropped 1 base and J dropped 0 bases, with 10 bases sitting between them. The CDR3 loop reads CASSQGSGSSYEQYF. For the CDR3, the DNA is TGTGCCAGCAGCCAAGGTAGTGGGAGCTCCTACGAGCAGTACTTC.

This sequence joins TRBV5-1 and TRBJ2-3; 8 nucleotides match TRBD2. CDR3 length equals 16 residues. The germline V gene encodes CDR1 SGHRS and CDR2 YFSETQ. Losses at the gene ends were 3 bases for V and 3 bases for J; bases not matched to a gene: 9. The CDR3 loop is CASSSGGGPRTDTQYF. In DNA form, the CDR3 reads TGCGCCAGCAGCTCCGGCGGGGGGCCCCGTACAGATACGCAGTATTTT.

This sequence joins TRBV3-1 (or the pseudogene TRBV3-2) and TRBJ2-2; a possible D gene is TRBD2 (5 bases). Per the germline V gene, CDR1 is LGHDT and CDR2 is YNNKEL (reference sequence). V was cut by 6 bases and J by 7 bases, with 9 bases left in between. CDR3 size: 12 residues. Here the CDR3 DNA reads TGTGCCAGCAGAGTGGCGGGCGGGGAGCTGTTTTTT. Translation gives CASRVAGGELFF.

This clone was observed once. CDR3 residues: CASSVGLARGETQYF. CDR3 sequence (DNA): TGTGCCAGCAGCGTCGGACTAGCGAGGGGGGAGACCCAGTACTTC. This chain joins TRBV9 and TRBJ2-5, with TRBD2 matching over 9 bases. Germline V gene data show CDR1 as SGDLS and CDR2 as YYNGEE. There are 15 residues in the CDR3. The ends lost 2 bases at V and 5 bases at J; junction bases unmatched: 7.

The CDR3 sequence is CASSLLDREGEKLFF. The CDR3 coding sequence is TGCGCCAGCAGCCTCCTTGACAGGGAAGGGGAAAAACTGTTTTTT. The V call is TRBV4-3, the J call TRBJ1-4; 7 nucleotides match TRBD1. CDR3 length: 15 residues. Germline CDR1 LGHNA, CDR2 YSLEER. After removal of 4 bases from V and 8 bases from J, the junction contained 10 bases not matched to a gene.

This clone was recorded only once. The CDR3 nucleotides read TGTGCCAGTAGCGTCAGGGAGACCCAGTACTTC. Residues: CASSVRETQYF. The chain carries TRBV19 and TRBJ2-5; no clear D gene. Trimming removed 6 bases at V and 5 bases at J, with 7 bases between. Germline CDR1 LNHDA, CDR2 SQIVND (reference sequence). CDR3 length: 11 amino acids.

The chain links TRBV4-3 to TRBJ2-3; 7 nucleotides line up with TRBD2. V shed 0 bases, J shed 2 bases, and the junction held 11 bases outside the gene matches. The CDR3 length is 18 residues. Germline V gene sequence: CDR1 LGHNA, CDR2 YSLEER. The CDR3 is CASSQEGLGLEVTDTQYF. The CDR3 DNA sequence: TGCGCCAGCAGCCAAGAGGGGCTCGGACTAGAAGTCACAGATACGCAGTATTTT.

The CDR3 sequence is CASSADRGRYEQYF. In DNA, the CDR3 is TGTGCCAGCAGCGCAGACAGGGGTCGGTACGAGCAGTACTTC. The chain employs TRBV7-2 and TRBJ2-7; 8 bases line up with TRBD1. Germline V gene sequence: CDR1 SGHTA, CDR2 FQGNSA. J was trimmed by 4 bases and V by 5 bases; bases with no gene match: 7. The CDR3 spans 14 residues.

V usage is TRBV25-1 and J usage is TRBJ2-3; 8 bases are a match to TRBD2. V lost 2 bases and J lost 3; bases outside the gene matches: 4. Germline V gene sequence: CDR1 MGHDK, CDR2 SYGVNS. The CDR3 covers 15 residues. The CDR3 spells CASSELAGLTDTQYF. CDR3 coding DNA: TGTGCCAGCAGTGAACTAGCGGGCCTAACAGATACGCAGTATTTT. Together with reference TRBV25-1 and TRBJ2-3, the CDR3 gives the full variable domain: EADIYQTPRYLVIGTGKKITLECSQTMGHDKMYWYQQDPGMELHLIHYSYGVNSTEKGDLSSESTVSRIRTEHFPLTLESARPSHTSQYLCASSELAGLTDTQYFGPGTRLTVL.

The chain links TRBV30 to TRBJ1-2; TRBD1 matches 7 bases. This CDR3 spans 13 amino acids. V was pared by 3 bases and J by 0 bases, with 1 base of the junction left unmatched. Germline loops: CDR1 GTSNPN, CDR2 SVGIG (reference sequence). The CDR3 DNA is TGTGCCTGGAGGAGGGGGCCTAACTATGGCTACACCTTC. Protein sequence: CAWRRGPNYGYTF.

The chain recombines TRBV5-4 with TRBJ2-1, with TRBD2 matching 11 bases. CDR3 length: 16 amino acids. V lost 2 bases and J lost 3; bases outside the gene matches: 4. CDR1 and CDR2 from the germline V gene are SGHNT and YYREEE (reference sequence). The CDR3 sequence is CASSFGGLADYNEQFF. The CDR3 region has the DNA TGTGCCAGCAGCTTTGGGGGACTAGCGGACTACAATGAGCAGTTCTTC.

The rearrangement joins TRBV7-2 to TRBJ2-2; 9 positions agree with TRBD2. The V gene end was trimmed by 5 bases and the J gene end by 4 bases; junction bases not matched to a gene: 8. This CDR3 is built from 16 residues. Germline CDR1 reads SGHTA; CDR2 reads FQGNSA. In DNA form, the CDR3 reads TGTGCCAGCAGCGGAGAGCGGGGGGCACGCACCGGGGAGCTGTTTTTT. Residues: CASSGERGARTGELFF.

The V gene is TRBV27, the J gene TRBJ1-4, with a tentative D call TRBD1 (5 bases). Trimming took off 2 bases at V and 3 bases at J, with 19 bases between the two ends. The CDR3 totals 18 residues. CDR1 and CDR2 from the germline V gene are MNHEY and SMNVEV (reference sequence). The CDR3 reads CASSLRAPTWGANEKLFF. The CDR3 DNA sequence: TGTGCCAGCAGTTTAAGGGCGCCGACTTGGGGGGCTAATGAAAAACTGTTTTTT.

The DNA of the CDR3 is TGTGCCGCAGGGACAGGGGCTAACTATGGCTACACCTTC. Its protein is CAAGTGANYGYTF. The gene calls are TRBV5-6 and TRBJ1-2, with TRBD1 matching 10 bases. Germline trimming cut 10 bases from V and 0 bases from J; bases unmatched to any gene: 3. The CDR3 sequence is 13 residues long. Germline V gene data show CDR1 as SGHDT and CDR2 as YYEEEE.